This entry lists 28 T cell receptor beta chains sequenced from one sample in a study of radiotherapy plus CTLA-4 blockade in lung cancer. Data came from immunoSEQ multiplex PCR; TCRdb stores just in-frame clones and leaves some out. The sample shows roughly 120,000 clones, roughly 80% of them seen only once. The sequenced sample was peripheral blood, obtained from a patient treated with radiotherapy plus ipilimumab. The receptors originated from a human donor with non-small cell lung cancer who had a partial response to radiotherapy plus ipilimumab.

The chain couples TRBV6-1 to TRBJ1-2, with 9 bases lining up with TRBD1. Germline V gene data show CDR1 as MNHNS and CDR2 as SASEGT. With V trimmed by 7 bases and J by 7 bases, 10 bases remained unmatched. This CDR3 contains 14 residues. The DNA for the CDR3 is TGTGCCAGCATCCTGTCCCGGGACAGGGTTGGCTACACCTTC. It translates to CASILSRDRVGYTF.

The chain couples TRBV6-4 to TRBJ2-1, with 8 positions matching TRBD2. V trimming: 5 bases; J trimming: 6 bases; junction bases outside the gene matches: 6. Germline V gene data show CDR1 as MRHNA and CDR2 as SNTAGT. This CDR3 contains 14 residues. The CDR3 coding sequence is TGTGCCAGCAGTCACCAGCGGGAGTCCAATGAGCAGTTCTTC. It translates to CASSHQRESNEQFF.

In this sample, this clone turned up a few times. The chain uses TRBV6-6 and TRBJ2-2, with no clear D. Trimming removed 0 bases at V and 7 bases at J, with 9 bases between. This CDR3 is built from 14 residues. CDR1 MNHNY and CDR2 SVGAGI come from the germline V gene (reference sequence). CDR3 in amino acids: CASSYSPAYGELFF. The DNA for the CDR3 is TGTGCCAGCAGTTACTCGCCAGCGTACGGGGAGCTGTTTTTT.

CDR3 nucleotides: TGTGCCAGCAGCCCCCCGGTGGTCTACACTGAAGCTTTCTTT. Its protein is CASSPPVVYTEAFF. The rearrangement uses TRBV7-9 and TRBJ1-1; D not certain. Deletions cut 5 bases from V and 3 bases from J, with 13 bases between. The CDR3 length is 14 residues. CDR1 is SEHNR and CDR2 is FQNEAQ in the germline V gene (reference sequence). The variable domain in full, with the rest retrieved from reference TRBV7-9 and TRBJ1-1, is DTGVSQNPRHKITKRGQNVTFRCDPISEHNRLYWYRQTLGQGPEFLTYFQNEAQLEKSRLLSDRFSAERPKGSFSTLEIQRTEQGDSAMYLCASSPPVVYTEAFFGQGTRLTVV.

This clone was counted many times. V and J are TRBV2 and TRBJ1-3; perhaps TRBD1 as D (6 bases). In germline, CDR1 is SNHLY, CDR2 FYNNEI. The CDR3 totals 15 residues. Trimming pared 4 bases from V and 2 bases from J, leaving 12 bases between. CDR3 region: CASSGGAGAGNTIYF. CDR3 DNA: TGTGCCAGCAGTGGGGGAGCAGGGGCTGGAAACACCATATATTTT.

CDR3 nucleotides: TGTGCCAGCAGCTTTCGGGACAGGGGAACCTACGAGCAGTACTTC. It is translated as CASSFRDRGTYEQYF. The chain carries TRBV5-4 and TRBJ2-7; 10 bases are a match to TRBD1. The CDR3 length is 15 residues. Per germline, CDR1 SGHNT and CDR2 YYREEE (reference sequence). Trimming removed 2 bases from V and 2 bases from J; junction bases left unmatched: 4.

This clone showed up just once. This rearrangement joins TRBV6-6 to TRBJ2-3; 12 bases match TRBD1. CDR1 and CDR2 (germline): MNHNY, SVGAGI (reference sequence). There are 15 residues in the CDR3. Trimming removed 10 bases from V and 8 bases from J; junction bases left unmatched: 13. Written as DNA, the CDR3 is TGTGCCATCAGCGACCGGGACAGGGGGCTCGGTACGCAGTATTTT. This gives the protein CAISDRDRGLGTQYF.

This chain uses TRBV28 with TRBJ2-1; D might be TRBD2 (5 bases). The V and J ends lost 6 bases and 8 bases respectively, with 23 bases between them. Looked up from germline, CDR1 is MDHEN and CDR2 is SYDVKM. The CDR3 loop spans 16 amino acids. DNA for the CDR3: TGTGCCAGCAGGGCGGCGGCCCGGGTTTCGAGGGATGAGCAGTTCTTC. This translates into CASRAAARVSRDEQFF.

The J gene is TRBJ2-5, the V gene TRBV23-1; 9 bases agree with TRBD1. TRBV23-1 is an ORF; its function is uncertain. The CDR3 is 15 residues long. The junction had 12 bases not matched to a gene; V was cut back by 8 bases and J by 5 bases. CDR3: CASGRRGTGWETQYF. DNA of the CDR3: TGCGCCAGCGGTCGCCGTGGGACAGGGTGGGAGACCCAGTACTTC.

This chain uses TRBV27 with TRBJ1-1, with D possibly matching TRBD1 (5 bases). The CDR3 covers 13 residues. Trimming took off 3 bases at V and 5 bases at J, with 10 bases between the two ends. Per the germline V gene, CDR1 is MNHEY and CDR2 is SMNVEV (reference sequence). CDR3 in DNA: TGTGCCAGCAGTTTTCACGGGGGAACTGAAGCTTTCTTT. It translates to CASSFHGGTEAFF.

The chain combines TRBV28 with TRBJ1-4; the D gene is possibly TRBD1 (6 bases). Per germline, CDR1 MDHEN and CDR2 SYDVKM. This CDR3 region has 11 residues. Deletions cut 8 bases from V and 10 bases from J, with 11 bases between. CDR3 nucleotide sequence: TGTGCCAGCCTTATAGGGGGAAAACTGTTTTTT. Translating gives CASLIGGKLFF.

This rearrangement joins TRBV7-9 to TRBJ1-5; 8 bases fit TRBD1. The junction had 3 bases not matched to a gene; V was cut back by 5 bases and J by 3 bases. Germline loops: CDR1 SEHNR, CDR2 FQNEAQ (reference sequence). This CDR3 region has 14 residues. This CDR3 reads CASSLQGDNQPQHF. The CDR3, as DNA: TGTGCCAGCAGCCTACAGGGGGACAATCAGCCCCAGCATTTT.

The chain recombines TRBV5-5 with TRBJ2-7, with 9 bases matching TRBD2. J gave up 1 base and V 8 bases, and 4 bases lay outside the gene matches. The CDR3 is made up of 13 amino acids. CDR1 and CDR2 from the germline V gene are SGHKS and YYEKEE (reference sequence). CDR3 region: CASKTSGSYEQYF. Written as DNA, the CDR3 is TGTGCCAGTAAGACTAGCGGATCCTACGAGCAGTACTTC.

V is TRBV19 and J is TRBJ1-5; D not certain. From germline, CDR1 is LNHDA and CDR2 SQIVND (reference sequence). This CDR3 comprises 13 residues. V was pared by 11 bases and J by 1 base, with 12 bases between. The CDR3 protein is CAGSRGSNQPQHF. The DNA of the CDR3 is TGTGCCGGTTCCCGAGGGAGCAATCAGCCCCAGCATTTT.

J is TRBJ2-1 and V is TRBV7-9; 7 nucleotides agree with TRBD2. Unmatched junction bases numbered 12, after V lost 1 base and J lost 9 bases. Germline CDR1 SEHNR, CDR2 FQNEAQ (reference sequence). The CDR3 extends over 16 amino acids. The chain's CDR3 is CASSLGGGGSWVEQFF. CDR3 coding DNA: TGTGCCAGCAGCTTAGGGGGCGGCGGGAGTTGGGTTGAGCAGTTCTTC.

J is TRBJ2-6 and V is TRBV28; D gene unclear. Germline values: CDR1 MDHEN, CDR2 SYDVKM. V was pared by 5 bases and J by 6 bases, with 8 bases between. The CDR3 runs to 13 residues. The CDR3, as DNA: TGTGCCAGCAGTCTCGGTTCGGCCAACGTCCTGACTTTC. It translates to CASSLGSANVLTF.

The genes are TRBV19 and TRBJ2-2; the match to TRBD1 covers 8 bases. CDR1 and CDR2 (germline): LNHDA, SQIVND (reference sequence). J lost 8 bases, V lost 5 bases, and 10 bases had no gene match. The CDR3 covers 15 residues. The CDR3 sequence: CASSANPTGAGELFF. The CDR3 DNA sequence: TGTGCCAGTAGTGCTAACCCGACAGGGGCTGGGGAGCTGTTTTTT.

The genes are TRBV4-1 and TRBJ1-5; 7 bases map to TRBD1. The J segment lost 3 bases and the V segment lost 0 bases, leaving 5 bases of the junction unmatched. The germline CDR1 and CDR2 sequences are MGHRA and YSYEKL. The CDR3 sequence is 16 residues long. In DNA, the CDR3 is TGCGCCAGCAGCCAAGAGGCCAGGGGGTTCAATCAGCCCCAGCATTTT. Translation gives CASSQEARGFNQPQHF.

The J gene is TRBJ2-1, the V gene TRBV9, with D perhaps TRBD2 (7 bases). CDR1 and CDR2 (germline): SGDLS, YYNGEE. CDR3 length equals 20 residues. V gave up 0 bases and J gave up 1 base, with 23 bases separating them. CDR3 sequence reads: CASSVEGGEGPFLSYNEQFF. The CDR3 region has the DNA TGTGCCAGCAGCGTAGAGGGGGGGGAGGGCCCCTTTTTGTCCTACAATGAGCAGTTCTTC. Filled out from reference TRBV9 and TRBJ2-1, the complete variable domain reads DSGVTQTPKHLITATGQRVTLRCSPRSGDLSVYWYQQSLDQGLQFLIQYYNGEERAKGNILERFSAQQFPDLHSELNLSSLELGDSALYFCASSVEGGEGPFLSYNEQFFGPGTRLTVL.

V is TRBV28 and J is TRBJ1-5; no clear D. The V and J ends lost 6 bases and 4 bases respectively, with 4 bases between them. The CDR3 covers 11 residues. Germline lookup yields CDR1 MDHEN and CDR2 SYDVKM. CDR3 region: CASSPNQPQHF. The CDR3 DNA reads as TGTGCCAGCAGCCCGAATCAGCCCCAGCATTTT. The complete variable domain, with remaining parts taken from reference TRBV28 and TRBJ1-5, reads DVKVTQSSRYLVKRTGEKVFLECVQDMDHENMFWYRQDPGLGLRLIYFSYDVKMKEKGDIPEGYSVSREKKERFSLILESASTNQTSMYLCASSPNQPQHFGDGTRLSIL.

This rearrangement joins TRBV10-3 to TRBJ2-6, with 8 bases lining up with TRBD1. Germline-derived CDR1 and CDR2 are ENHRY and SYGVKD. The CDR3 is 15 amino acids. CDR3 DNA sequence: TGTGCATCGGCCTGGGGACAGGCTGGGGCCAACGTCCTGACTTTC. Residues: CASAWGQAGANVLTF.

Here the CDR3 DNA reads TGTGCCAGCAGCTTGGATCGAAACATTCAGTACTTC. This sequence encodes CASSLDRNIQYF. J is TRBJ2-4 and V is TRBV5-4; D not certain. V was clipped by 0 bases and J by 6 bases, with 4 bases between them. This CDR3 contains 12 residues. Germline lookup yields CDR1 SGHNT and CDR2 YYREEE (reference sequence). The entire variable domain, with the rest obtained from reference TRBV5-4 and TRBJ2-4, is as follows: ETGVTQSPTHLIKTRGQQVTLRCSSQSGHNTVSWYQQALGQGPQFIFQYYREEENGRGNFPPRFSGLQFPNYSSELNVNALELDDSALYLCASSLDRNIQYFGAGTRLSVL.

V gene TRBV9 combines with J gene TRBJ2-5, with 10 bases matching TRBD2. The CDR3 has 16 residues. Germline trimming cut 3 bases from V and 4 bases from J; bases unmatched to any gene: 9. The V gene's germline CDR1 is SGDLS and CDR2 YYNGEE. The CDR3 coding sequence is TGTGCCAGCAGCGCCTCATCAGCGGGAGGGACAGAGACCCAGTACTTC. The encoded protein is CASSASSAGGTETQYF.

The V and J genes are TRBV30 and TRBJ1-5, with a possible D match to TRBD1 (5 bases). Trimming pared 0 bases from V and 1 base from J, leaving 13 bases between. The CDR3 loop spans 16 amino acids. Germline V CDR1 and CDR2: GTSNPN, SVGIG (reference sequence). CDR3 loop: CAWSVQPGLSNQPQHF. The DNA for the CDR3 is TGTGCCTGGAGTGTACAGCCGGGACTAAGCAATCAGCCCCAGCATTTT.

The gene calls are TRBV2 and TRBJ1-2; 8 bases map to TRBD1. Germline V gives CDR1 SNHLY, CDR2 FYNNEI. The CDR3 loop spans 14 amino acids. Trimming removed 11 bases from V and 4 bases from J; junction bases left unmatched: 12. CDR3 loop: CASPPDREGYGYTF. CDR3 bases: TGTGCCTCCCCCCCGGACAGGGAGGGCTATGGCTACACCTTC.

This chain connects TRBV6-5 to TRBJ1-6, with 7 bases identical to TRBD1. Germline V gives CDR1 MNHEY, CDR2 SVGAGI. Trimming at V came to 5 bases and at J to 14 bases, leaving 9 bases not matched to a gene. This CDR3 has 13 amino acids. The CDR3 here is CASSRQGVGALHF. As DNA, the CDR3 is TGTGCCAGCAGTAGACAGGGAGTCGGGGCCCTCCACTTT.

This chain connects TRBV7-2 to TRBJ2-2; 11 bases line up with TRBD1. The V and J ends lost 4 bases and 7 bases, in that order; junction bases with no gene match: 17. The germline CDR1 and CDR2 sequences are SGHTA and FQGNSA. This CDR3 contains 19 residues. CDR3 loop: CASSSARRGGTGGFGELFF. The CDR3 coding sequence is TGTGCCAGCAGCTCAGCCCGTCGGGGCGGGACAGGGGGTTTCGGGGAGCTGTTTTTT. The whole variable domain, filled in from reference TRBV7-2 and TRBJ2-2, reads GAGVSQSPSNKVTEKGKDVELRCDPISGHTALYWYRQSLGQGLEFLIYFQGNSAPDKSGLPSDRFSAERTGGSVSTLTIQRTQQEDSAVYLCASSSARRGGTGGFGELFFGEGSRLTVL.

The rearrangement links TRBV7-2 to TRBJ2-7; TRBD2 might be the D (6 bases). Germline V gene sequence: CDR1 SGHTA, CDR2 FQGNSA. The CDR3 length is 15 residues. V gave up 5 bases and J gave up 6 bases, with 20 bases separating them. The CDR3 spells CASSPPGGGTAEQYF. CDR3 sequence (DNA): TGTGCCAGCAGCCCGCCTGGGGGAGGTACGGCCGAGCAGTACTTC.